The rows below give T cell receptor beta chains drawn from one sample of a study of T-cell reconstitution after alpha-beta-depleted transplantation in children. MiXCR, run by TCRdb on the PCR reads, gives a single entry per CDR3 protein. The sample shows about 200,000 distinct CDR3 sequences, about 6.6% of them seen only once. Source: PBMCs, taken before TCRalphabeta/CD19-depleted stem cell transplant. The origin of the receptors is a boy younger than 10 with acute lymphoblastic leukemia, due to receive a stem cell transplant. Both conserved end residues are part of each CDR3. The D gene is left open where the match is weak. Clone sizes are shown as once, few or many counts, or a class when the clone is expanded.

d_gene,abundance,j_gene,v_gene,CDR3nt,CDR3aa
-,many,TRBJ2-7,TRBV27,TGTGCCAGCAGTCTCAGGGGTTATGGCTACGAGCAGTACTTC,CASSLRGYGYEQYF
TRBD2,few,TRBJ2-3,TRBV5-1,TGCGCCAGCAGCTTCCGGGAGGGCCCCGGAGATACGCAGTATTTT,CASSFREGPGDTQYF
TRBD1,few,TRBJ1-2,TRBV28,TGTGCCAGCAACAGGGGGCCTGGTGGCGACTATGGCTACACCTTC,CASNRGPGGDYGYTF
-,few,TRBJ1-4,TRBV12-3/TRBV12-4,TGTGCCAGCACCCCATATTGGGGCGTCGGTGAAAAACTGTTTTTT,CASTPYWGVGEKLFF
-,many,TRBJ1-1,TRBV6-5,TGTGCCAGCAGTTACTCTACGCTGAACACTGAAGCTTTCTTT,CASSYSTLNTEAFF
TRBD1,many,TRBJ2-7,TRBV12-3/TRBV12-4,TGTGCCAGCAGTTTCTCTTGGGACAGGGGGCCCTACGAGCAGTACTTC,CASSFSWDRGPYEQYF
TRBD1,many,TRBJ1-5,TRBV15,TGTGCCACCAGCGGATTCGGACAGGGCCACCAGCCCCAGCATTTT,CATSGFGQGHQPQHF
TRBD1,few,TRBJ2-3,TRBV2,TGTGCCAGCAGTAGCGGTAGGGGGCTGTCAGATACGCAGTATTTT,CASSSGRGLSDTQYF
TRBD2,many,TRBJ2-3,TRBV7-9,TGTGCCAGCAGCTCCGGGCGAGCGGGGCGCACAGATACGCAGTATTTT,CASSSGRAGRTDTQYF
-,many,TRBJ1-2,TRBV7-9,TGTGCCAGCATCGGGGGGAACTATGGCTACACCTTC,CASIGGNYGYTF
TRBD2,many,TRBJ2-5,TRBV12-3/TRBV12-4,TGTGCCAGCAGCGCCTGGGAGCGGGGGCCAGAAAGAGAGACCCAGTACTTC,CASSAWERGPERETQYF